What follows describes a single TCR beta chain. These data belong to a study of blood T cell repertoires in COVID-19. Sequencing was performed with immunoSEQ multiplex PCR; in TCRdb, only in-frame clones are kept and a portion is missing. The table includes more than 300,000 clones, about four fifths detected once. Per the germline V gene, CDR1 is LNHNV and CDR2 is YYDKDF (reference sequence). J lost 9 bases, V lost 5 bases, and 21 bases had no gene match. CDR3 length: 17 residues. The V gene is TRBV15, the J gene TRBJ2-7, with 8 bases matching TRBD2. The receptor was isolated from a woman between 45 and 60 years old with acute or convalescent COVID-19. The source material was peripheral blood. The CDR3 region is CATSSLFRGGKEGGQYF. Written as DNA, the CDR3 is TGTGCCACCAGCTCTCTTTTCCGGGGGGGCAAAGAGGGTGGGCAGTACTTC.